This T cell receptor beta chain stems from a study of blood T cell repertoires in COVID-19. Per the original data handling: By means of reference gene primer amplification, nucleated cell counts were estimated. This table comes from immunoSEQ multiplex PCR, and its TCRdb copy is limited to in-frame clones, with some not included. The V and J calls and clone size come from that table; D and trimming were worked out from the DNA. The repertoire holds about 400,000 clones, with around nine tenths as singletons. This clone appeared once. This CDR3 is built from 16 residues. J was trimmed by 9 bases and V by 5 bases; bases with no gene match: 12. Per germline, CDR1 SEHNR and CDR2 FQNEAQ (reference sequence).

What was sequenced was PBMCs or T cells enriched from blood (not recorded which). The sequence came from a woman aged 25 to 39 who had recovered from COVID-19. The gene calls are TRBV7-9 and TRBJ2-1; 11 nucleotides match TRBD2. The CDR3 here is CASSIRLAGGISEQFF. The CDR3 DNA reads TGTGCCAGCAGCATACGCCTAGCGGGAGGTATAAGTGAGCAGTTCTTC. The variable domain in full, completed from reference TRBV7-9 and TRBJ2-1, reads DTGVSQNPRHKITKRGQNVTFRCDPISEHNRLYWYRQTLGQGPEFLTYFQNEAQLEKSRLLSDRFSAERPKGSFSTLEIQRTEQGDSAMYLCASSIRLAGGISEQFFGPGTRLTVL.